The clone carrying this TCR beta chain turned up a few times. Its antigen remains unidentified. Germline CDR1 SGDLS, CDR2 YYNGEE. The CDR3 spans 15 residues. V lost 0 bases and J 1 base, leaving 11 bases between the germline ends. Markers CD45RO/CCR7/CD25/CD127/CD95/CD27 served to sort CD4+ naive, central memory, regulatory and stem cell-like memory cells. This entry comes from a study of beta chain features in type 1 diabetes. Whole-study findings and limits: More deletions and fewer insertions at VDJ junctions were found in patients with type 1 diabetes. Among all four CD4+ subsets, Type 1 diabetes patients had TCRB CDR3s that were moderately but significantly shorter. For patients, the naive, central memory and Treg TCRB repertoires appeared more alike than for healthy donors.

Expressed TCRB transcripts were sequenced because the isolated RNA had all been reverse transcribed beforehand. TCRdb's copy holds only in-frame clones and misses some; the assay was immunoSEQ multiplex PCR. The repertoire holds about 620,000 clones, with roughly 16% as singletons. This sequence originates from a man aged 18-30 years in good health. Sequenced input: naive CD4+ T cells from blood. The gene calls are TRBV9 and TRBJ2-7, with D possibly TRBD2 on 6 matching bases. CDR3 amino acids: CASSVGGDLSYEQYF. As DNA, the CDR3 is TGTGCCAGCAGCGTAGGAGGGGACTTATCCTACGAGCAGTACTTC.